This passage covers 6 T cell receptor beta chains from one sample sequenced in a study of blood T cell repertoires in COVID-19. The protocol was immunoSEQ multiplex PCR, while the TCRdb copy is restricted to in-frame clones and leaves out a portion. The data hold about 150,000 clones, with over 80% observed a single time. The material sequenced was peripheral blood. These receptors originate from a woman older than 75 with COVID-19, enrolled during active disease.

The table lists this clone with a few counts. The chain joins TRBV4-1 to TRBJ1-4; 8 bases map to TRBD1. CDR3 size: 15 residues. V lost 4 bases to trimming and J lost 6 bases; unmatched junction nucleotides: 7. Germline values: CDR1 MGHRA, CDR2 YSYEKL. CDR3: CASSLGSGGDEKLFF. The CDR3 nucleotides read TGCGCCAGCAGCCTGGGGTCAGGGGGCGATGAAAAACTGTTTTTT.

The V and J genes are TRBV19 and TRBJ1-2; maybe TRBD1 (6 bases). Trimming shortened V by 4 bases and J by 5 bases, and 17 bases separated the two germline ends. The length of the CDR3 is 15 residues. Germline values: CDR1 LNHDA, CDR2 SQIVND (reference sequence). CDR3 amino acids: CASSRMTGTGYGYTF. For the CDR3, the DNA is TGTGCCAGTAGTAGGATGACAGGCACTGGGTATGGCTACACCTTC.

The V and J genes are TRBV6-5 and TRBJ2-7, with 7 nucleotides matching TRBD1. This CDR3 region has 15 residues. The J segment lost 4 bases and the V segment lost 1 base, leaving 7 bases of the junction unmatched. CDR1 and CDR2 from the germline V gene are MNHEY and SVGAGI. CDR3 region: CASSYFLGGRYEQYF. The DNA for the CDR3 is TGTGCCAGCAGTTACTTCCTAGGGGGCAGGTACGAGCAGTACTTC.

The chain combines TRBV5-5 with TRBJ2-3; a possible D gene is TRBD2 (5 bases). The V end was cut by 2 bases, the J end by 5 bases, with 9 bases between. Germline CDR1 and CDR2: SGHKS and YYEKEE (reference sequence). The CDR3 is 13 residues long. In DNA, the CDR3 is TGTGCCAGCAGCTTTTACGGGATAGATACGCAGTATTTT. This translates into CASSFYGIDTQYF.

J is TRBJ1-3 and V is TRBV5-1; D possibly corresponds to TRBD1 (5 bases). V lost 5 bases and J lost 3, with 12 bases in between. Germline lookup yields CDR1 SGHRS and CDR2 YFSETQ. There are 14 residues in the CDR3. CDR3 DNA: TGCGCCAGCAGTCCGCAGGGAGGTGGAAACACCATATATTTT. Amino acids: CASSPQGGGNTIYF.

The chain has TRBV11-2 and TRBJ1-6; maybe TRBD1 (5 bases). Germline CDR1 and CDR2: SGHAT and FQNNGV. The CDR3 totals 16 residues. Trimming removed 7 bases from V and 6 bases from J, with 19 bases in between. Here the CDR3 DNA reads TGTGCCAGCACCACATCCATGGGGGGACTTAATTCACCCCTCCACTTT. Its protein is CASTTSMGGLNSPLHF.